This is a list of T cell receptor beta chains from one sample in a study of blood T cell repertoires in COVID-19. Produced via immunoSEQ multiplex PCR; TCRdb's table is partial and in-frame only. The sample comprises fewer than 250,000 clones, more than 85% of which are singletons, and roughly 3% rests with the top ten. Sequenced input: peripheral blood. These receptors were taken from a man between 60 and 70 years old with acute or convalescent COVID-19. Both conserved end residues are part of each CDR3. D genes are given only for firm matches. Only part of the rows carry a size: once, few, many, or a class if the clone is expanded.

NA	NA	TRBV5-1	TRBJ2-1	TGCGCCAGCAGCTTTTACGCCCGTCTCAAGGGGCACAATGAGCAGTTCTTC	CASSFYARLKGHNEQFF
NA	TRBD2	TRBV29-1	TRBJ2-2	TGCAGCGTTGATGCGGGGGGCGTGAACACCGGGGAGCTGTTTTTT	CSVDAGGVNTGELFF
once	NA	TRBV9	TRBJ2-1	TGTGCCAGCAGCGAGACTCAGAGCTCCTACAATGAGCAGTTCTTC	CASSETQSSYNEQFF
NA	NA	TRBV6-2/TRBV6-3	TRBJ2-2	TGTGCCAGCAGTTCCCCCACCGGGACAAACACCGGGGAGCTGTTTTTT	CASSSPTGTNTGELFF
NA	TRBD2	TRBV7-2	TRBJ2-7	TGTGCCAGCAGCTTAGGGCCGACTAGCGGGGGTAGCTCCTACGAGCAGTACTTC	CASSLGPTSGGSSYEQYF
NA	NA	TRBV6-2/TRBV6-3	TRBJ1-1	TGTGCCAGCAGTCACGGGGGGGGGAACACTGAAGCTTTCTTT	CASSHGGGNTEAFF
once	NA	TRBV5-4	TRBJ2-1	TGTGCCAGCAGCTTCTCGGTGGTCAATGAGCAGTTCTTC	CASSFSVVNEQFF
NA	TRBD2	TRBV7-3	TRBJ2-1	TGTGCCAGCAGCTTATCAGCGGGGGGCCTCAGCTCCTACAATGAGCAGTTCTTC	CASSLSAGGLSSYNEQFF
NA	NA	TRBV12-3/TRBV12-4	TRBJ1-5	TGTGCCAGCAGTCATGGCAATCAGCCCCAGCATTTT	CASSHGNQPQHF
NA	NA	TRBV10-1	TRBJ2-1	TGCGCCAGCAGTGAGTCGGGGAGAACTACGGGGATTGAGCAGTTCTTC	CASSESGRTTGIEQFF